The rows below give T cell receptor beta chains drawn from one sample of a study of siplizumab effects on memory and regulatory T cells. Libraries were prepared by immunoSEQ multiplex PCR; TCRdb keeps only in-frame clonotypes and omits some of them. The sample holds about 52,000 clones, about 97% seen once. The sample taken for sequencing was naive CD4+ T cells sorted from blood. Receptor source: a human donor in good health. Both conserved end residues are trimmed from each CDR3. The D gene is left open where the match is weak. The listing skips clone size in some rows; elsewhere it reads once, few, many or a size class.

ASSLVVTQGGSGEQY,TRBJ2-7,-,once,TRBV7-2
ASSSRVWTEAF,TRBJ1-1,-,-,TRBV27
ASSLGSQPVNTIY,TRBJ1-3,-,-,TRBV5-1
ASSIGYGRERDTQY,TRBJ2-3,TRBD2,few,TRBV19
ASSPRADTQY,TRBJ2-3,-,-,TRBV9
ASSDDSGSTDTQY,TRBJ2-3,TRBD2,-,TRBV6-4
AWRDRTSGRSSYNEQF,TRBJ2-1,TRBD2,-,TRBV30
ASRWVQGSYNEQF,TRBJ2-1,-,-,TRBV27
ASSPSGRGQGYGYT,TRBJ1-2,-,-,TRBV27
AWTWGDTQY,TRBJ2-3,-,-,TRBV30
AWSARAGYQPQH,TRBJ1-5,-,-,TRBV30
ASSPRSMRDRTGELF,TRBJ2-2,-,once,TRBV5-1
ASSLGSADQPQH,TRBJ1-5,-,-,TRBV5-1
ASLASANTEAF,TRBJ1-1,-,once,TRBV5-4
AISALLGGESGNEQF,TRBJ2-1,TRBD2,-,TRBV10-3
ASSLAPGQINNEQF,TRBJ2-1,-,-,TRBV5-1
ATAYSFEKLF,TRBJ1-4,-,-,TRBV10-3
ASSLSGTGVYNEQF,TRBJ2-1,TRBD1,once,TRBV18
ASSRRTGGSSGANVLT,TRBJ2-6,TRBD1,-,TRBV19
ASSLSELAGAGQF,TRBJ2-1,TRBD2,-,TRBV7-2
ASSPPRLTELDYEQY,TRBJ2-7,-,-,TRBV18
ASSPSAGTGDEKLF,TRBJ1-4,TRBD1,-,TRBV28
ASSSGRGGQPQH,TRBJ1-5,-,few,TRBV7-2
ASSYVLAGATEQF,TRBJ2-1,TRBD2,-,TRBV5-6
AWSRTVPPQPQH,TRBJ1-5,-,-,TRBV30
ASSPPGTDTQY,TRBJ2-3,-,-,TRBV18
AWSVRLADNEQF,TRBJ2-1,-,-,TRBV30
ASSFGGYGYT,TRBJ1-2,-,-,TRBV28
ASSLAGSYNEQF,TRBJ2-1,-,-,TRBV11-2
ASSRDSLPGQY,TRBJ2-7,-,-,TRBV18
ASSLGTYTQY,TRBJ2-3,-,-,TRBV7-2
AIRSGRASTGELF,TRBJ2-2,TRBD2,-,TRBV11-3
ASTQRQGAMTEAF,TRBJ1-1,TRBD1,-,TRBV6-6
ASRSGTGVNTIY,TRBJ1-3,TRBD1,-,TRBV7-9
ASSIAAGNPYNEQF,TRBJ2-1,-,-,TRBV19
ASSPADRGHEQY,TRBJ2-7,TRBD1,-,TRBV6-6
ASSRRNRAGANVLT,TRBJ2-6,-,-,TRBV18
AWSTGKETQY,TRBJ2-5,-,-,TRBV30
ASRLAGGNEQF,TRBJ2-1,TRBD2,-,TRBV25-1
ATSSPNTDTQY,TRBJ2-3,-,once,TRBV15
AIAEWGTDTQY,TRBJ2-3,-,-,TRBV10-3
ASSIVTGSSGETQY,TRBJ2-5,-,-,TRBV19
ASSYDSLEKLF,TRBJ1-4,-,-,TRBV6-6
ATSARDRAAYEQY,TRBJ2-7,TRBD1,once,TRBV15
SLIAGEKLF,TRBJ1-4,-,-,TRBV20-1
ASTGRFANTGELF,TRBJ2-2,-,-,TRBV19
ASSPSQERYNEQF,TRBJ2-1,-,-,TRBV11-3
ASSLSVTGQPQH,TRBJ1-5,-,-,TRBV7-9